This TCR beta chain was recovered during a study of identical twins' blood T cells. This clonotype has a handful of counts. TCRdb reanalysed the 5' RACE reads using MiXCR and keeps one entry per CDR3 protein. The table shows roughly 380,000 distinct CDR3 sequences, with about 28% occurring only once. Reared together, all three twin pairs probably met the same infectious agents and vaccines. Germline V gene sequence: CDR1 DFQATT, CDR2 SNEGSKA (reference sequence). The CDR3 is 20 amino acids. J gave up 3 bases and V 6 bases, and 22 bases lay outside the gene matches. The sequence derives from a woman aged 18-55 years in good health. The sequenced sample was PBMCs. The rearrangement joins TRBV20-1 to TRBJ2-2; 10 nucleotides agree with TRBD1. This CDR3 reads CSAIGGLPTGDRGYTGELFF. Written as DNA, the CDR3 is TGCAGTGCCATCGGGGGGCTCCCAACAGGGGACAGGGGTTACACCGGGGAGCTGTTTTTT.